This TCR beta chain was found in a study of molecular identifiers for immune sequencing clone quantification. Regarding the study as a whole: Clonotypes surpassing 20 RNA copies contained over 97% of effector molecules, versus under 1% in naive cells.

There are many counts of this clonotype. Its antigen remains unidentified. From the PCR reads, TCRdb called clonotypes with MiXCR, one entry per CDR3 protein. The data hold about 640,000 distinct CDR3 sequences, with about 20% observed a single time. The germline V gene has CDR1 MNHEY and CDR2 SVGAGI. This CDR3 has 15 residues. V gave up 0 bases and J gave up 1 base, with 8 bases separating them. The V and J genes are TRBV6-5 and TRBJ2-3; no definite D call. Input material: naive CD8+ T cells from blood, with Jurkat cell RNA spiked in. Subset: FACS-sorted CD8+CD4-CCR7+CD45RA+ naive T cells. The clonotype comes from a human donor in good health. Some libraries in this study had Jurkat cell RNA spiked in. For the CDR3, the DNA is TGTGCCAGCAGTTACTCTATACGAGGCACAGATACGCAGTATTTT. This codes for CASSYSIRGTDTQYF.